The source of this TCR beta chain is a study of blood T cell repertoires in COVID-19. As for the study in general: Collection of acute and convalescent COVID-19 samples took place in the United States, Italy and Spain. Sources were T cells, B-cell-depleted T cells, or PBMCs; the material itself was cDNA or gDNA.

The germline V gene encodes CDR1 SGHRS and CDR2 YFSETQ. V shed 4 bases and J 2 bases; nucleotides not matched to a gene: 5. This CDR3 comprises 16 residues. Generated by immunoSEQ multiplex PCR, the TCRdb table keeps only in-frame clones and is missing some. Among over 350,000 clones listed, 80% to 90% were seen once. The sequence was collected from a woman in her thirties with active or convalescent COVID-19. Sequencing used peripheral blood. V gene TRBV5-1 combines with J gene TRBJ2-6; 8 positions agree with TRBD1. This CDR3 reads CASSQIQGAGANVLTF. The CDR3 DNA is TGCGCCAGCAGCCAAATACAGGGGGCTGGGGCCAACGTCCTGACTTTC.